This T cell receptor (beta chain) was obtained from a study of cytomegalovirus exposure and HLA in healthy donors. About this clone itself: The antigen is unknown.

The V gene lost 0 bases and the J gene lost 4 bases, with 6 bases spanning the gap. The CDR3 has 13 residues. CDR1 is MGHRA and CDR2 is YSYEKL in the germline V gene. General study results and limits: In vitro assays verified that a few CMV-associated chains recognized CMV antigens specifically. High specificity and sensitivity for cytomegalovirus status were reported for the classifier. Cytomegalovirus-associated TCR beta chains were listed, numbering approximately 150.

The donors were members of the roughly 120-subject validation cohort (separate from the roughly 700-subject first cohort). TCRdb's copy holds only in-frame clones and misses some; the assay was immunoSEQ multiplex PCR. This table has around 150,000 clones, approximately 96% appearing once. This receptor was taken from a young woman in good health and CMV-seronegative. Sequencing was carried out using PBMCs. The chain has TRBV4-1 and TRBJ1-2; D is unresolved. CDR3 bases: TGCGCCAGCAGCCAAGAGCGGGGCTATGGCTACACCTTC. Translated: CASSQERGYGYTF.